The clone carrying this T cell receptor beta chain has more than one count but fewer than ten. Its antigen is not identified. TCRdb recomputed calls from the RT-PCR reads with MiXCR, one row per CDR3 protein. There are 530,000 or so distinct CDR3 sequences in the sample; around 15% occur only once, and 11% lies in the top ten. Germline V gene data show CDR1 as SGHRS and CDR2 as YFSETQ. Trimming pared 6 bases from V and 5 bases from J, leaving 17 bases between. The CDR3 spans 14 residues. This entry belongs to a study of response to subunit inactivated influenza vaccine. Study outcomes and limitations: Authors suggested that a seasonal influenza vaccination recruits few new T cells each time.

The chain is built from TRBV5-1 and TRBJ2-5; TRBD2 might be the D (5 bases). The sequence derives from a man aged 50 to 59 who received an inactivated influenza vaccine. Sequenced material: PBMCs from blood, taken roughly 12 days after vaccination. CDR3 coding DNA: TGCGCCAGCACTTCGGAAACGGGGTGGGAGACCCAGTACTTC. The encoded protein is CASTSETGWETQYF.